The entry below describes one TCR beta chain. This receptor's antigen is unknown. Base quality data are lacking; no much larger clone is found one base away. One to two pinch biopsies were taken from the rectum for research during colonoscopy. Before the diagnostic colonoscopy, none of the ulcerative colitis patients had been given any immunosuppressive medication. Before DNA was isolated, the rectal biopsies underwent proteinase K digestion. The Wizard kit (Promega) was used to extract genomic DNA from the blood and intestinal samples. The data are from a study of pediatric ulcerative colitis (dated by TCRdb to the late 2010s). A note on the overall study: Pancolitis was present in 6 to 8 ulcerative colitis patients and left-sided colitis in two, and histology consistent with ulcerative colitis was found in all of these patients. From under 10 newly diagnosed, treatment-naive pediatric ulcerative colitis patients and four non-IBD control children, paired blood and rectal samples were collected. Using the Pediatric Ulcerative Colitis Activity Index, two patients were classed as having mild disease, several as having moderate disease and three as having acute severe colitis.

Broad study findings and their caveats: A couple of rectal CDR3 clonotypes were found in every ulcerative colitis patient but in no control. Features of the rectal repertoire distinguished controls, mild-moderate colitis patients and acute severe colitis patients, and in acute severe colitis rectal diversity was lower because of clonal expansions. Rectal pinch biopsies may have included blood-derived T cells, especially in patients with overt colitis. For technical reasons, substantially fewer templates were yielded by the blood samples of two patients, and these blood samples were excluded from blood-rectal overlap analysis. Significantly higher autologous blood-rectal clonal overlap was found in ulcerative colitis patients than in controls, which suggested increased T cell trafficking to inflamed tissue. Because repertoires were derived from total lymphocyte DNA, patterns in rare subsets such as regulatory T cells may not have been reflected. With only a handful of individuals, the healthy control group was small.

Through the immunoSEQ TRB Survey service, multiplex V and J primers were used to amplify rearranged CDR3 beta regions from genomic DNA. Survey-level sequencing depth of up to 500,000 reads per sample was used to keep depth equal across samples. Libraries were purified and pooled, and sequencing was performed on Illumina technology. As for how the authors treated the data: Productive clonality, sample overlap, pairwise scatters, CDR3 beta length, V/D/J gene usage and productiveness were assessed with immunoSEQ online tools. Alongside Shannon and Simpson indices, calculated diversity was computed as the number of unique rearrangements divided by total templates, multiplied by 100. Z-score normalized data were analyzed by principal component analysis with the R prcomp function and the ggbiplot package. Morisita's index was used to measure clonal overlap between blood and rectum within each subject. The immuneACCESS repertoire file appears here via TCRdb, limited to in-frame rearrangements. These files lack a portion of the clones; in checked studies, under half of the deficit traces to unresolved V genes, and the cause of the others is not known. The DNA gave D and trimming, while V, J and clone size come from that table. The sample profile shows 30,000 to 40,000 clones; around 80% of them were found once. Of the sample, 1.1% falls within the top ten clones.

From the cysteine up to the phenylalanine, the CDR3 has a length of 13 residues. This entry keeps only the CDR3 DNA: 39 bases, framed from base 1. From the germline V gene, CDR1 is SNHLY and CDR2 is FYNNEI. V and J are truncated by 5 bases and 3 bases respectively, leaving an intervening sequence of 8 bases. This clonotype originated in a boy aged 10-17 years with mild ulcerative colitis. The V and J segments used are TRBV2 and TRBJ2-1; the D gene assignment is ambiguous. The sample comprised gut tissue. The CDR3 sequence is CASSRLSYNEQFF. The nucleotide sequence reads as follows: TGTGCCAGCAGTCGATTGAGCTACAATGAGCAGTTCTTC.